One sample yielded the 10 T cell receptor beta chains listed below, sequenced in a study of preoperative IRX-2 immunotherapy in early breast cancer. Specified treatment: preoperative locoregional IRX-2 cytokine immunotherapy. Produced via immunoSEQ multiplex PCR; TCRdb's table is partial and in-frame only. The data contain tens of thousands of clones, 85% to 95% of them singletons. This sample comprised tumor tissue, obtained after IRX-2 immunotherapy. These receptors were obtained from a human donor with breast cancer.

The rearrangement joins TRBV5-4 to TRBJ2-1, with 11 positions matching TRBD1. Germline CDR1 reads SGHNT; CDR2 reads YYREEE (reference sequence). This CDR3 spans 15 amino acids. The ends lost 6 bases at V and 13 bases at J; junction bases unmatched: 15. This chain's CDR3 is CASIPDRGRRSIQFF. In DNA form, the CDR3 reads TGTGCCAGCATCCCGGACAGGGGGCGAAGGTCAATCCAGTTCTTC. Complete variable domain (other parts from reference TRBV5-4 and TRBJ2-1): ETGVTQSPTHLIKTRGQQVTLRCSSQSGHNTVSWYQQALGQGPQFIFQYYREEENGRGNFPPRFSGLQFPNYSSELNVNALELDDSALYLCASIPDRGRRSIQFFGPGTRLTVL.

The chain carries TRBV30 and TRBJ1-2, with D maybe TRBD1 (5 bases). Trimming shortened V by 2 bases and J by 3 bases, and 16 bases separated the two germline ends. The germline CDR1 and CDR2 sequences are GTSNPN and SVGIG (reference sequence). CDR3 size: 15 residues. Here the CDR3 reads CAWSPYPQGHYGYTF. The CDR3 bases are TGTGCCTGGAGTCCCTATCCCCAGGGACACTATGGCTACACCTTC.

By frequency in the sample, this clone is medium-sized. V is TRBV4-1 and J is TRBJ2-5; weak D call: TRBD2 (5 bases). CDR1 and CDR2 from the germline V gene are MGHRA and YSYEKL. Trimming took off 1 base at V and 4 bases at J, with 19 bases between the two ends. CDR3 length equals 17 residues. The CDR3 nucleotides are TGCGCCAGCAGCCAAGGAATGGACTTATGGTCGGGAGAGACCCAGTACTTC. Translating it yields CASSQGMDLWSGETQYF.

This chain joins TRBV25-1 and TRBJ2-2; D ambiguous. Per the germline V gene, CDR1 is MGHDK and CDR2 is SYGVNS. There are 13 residues in the CDR3. Trimming cost V 6 bases and J 2 bases, with 7 bases left between them. CDR3 protein: CASRADNTGELFF. The CDR3 DNA is TGTGCCAGCAGGGCGGATAACACCGGGGAGCTGTTTTTT.

The chain combines TRBV16 with TRBJ1-5; a weak D match, TRBD1 (5 bases). CDR1 is KGHSY, CDR2 FQNENV, per germline. The CDR3 spans 15 residues. V was shortened by 0 bases and J by 5 bases, with 11 bases between the two germline ends. The DNA for the CDR3 is TGTGCCAGCAGCCAATCGGGTAGGGGTGATCAGCCCCAGCATTTT. As protein: CASSQSGRGDQPQHF.

V gene TRBV5-1 combines with J gene TRBJ1-2; 7 nucleotides align to TRBD1. The ends lost 0 bases at V and 4 bases at J; junction bases unmatched: 9. The CDR3 runs to 16 residues. Germline lookup yields CDR1 SGHRS and CDR2 YFSETQ. CDR3 residues: CASSLAFGTEFYGYTF. The CDR3 region has the DNA TGCGCCAGCAGCTTGGCCTTCGGGACAGAGTTCTATGGCTACACCTTC.

This clone was seen a single time. The gene calls are TRBV19 and TRBJ2-1; 10 bases agree with TRBD2. CDR3 size: 14 residues. In germline, CDR1 is LNHDA, CDR2 SQIVND (reference sequence). With 6 bases clipped from V and 9 bases from J, the junction kept 8 bases outside the gene matches. Here the CDR3 DNA reads TGTGCCAGTAGCCCCAGCGGGGGGGCCAGTGAGCAGTTCTTC. Encoded protein: CASSPSGGASEQFF. The entire variable domain, with the rest obtained from reference TRBV19 and TRBJ2-1, is as follows: DGGITQSPKYLFRKEGQNVTLSCEQNLNHDAMYWYRQDPGQGLRLIYYSQIVNDFQKGDIAEGYSVSREKKESFPLTVTSAQKNPTAFYLCASSPSGGASEQFFGPGTRLTVL.

J is TRBJ2-5 and V is TRBV14; D is unclear. The CDR3 contains 12 residues. CDR1 and CDR2 from the germline V gene are SGHDN and FVKESK. Trimming stripped 1 base from V and 5 bases from J, with 5 bases between. CDR3 coding DNA: TGTGCCAGCAGCCAAGTCAGGGAGACCCAGTACTTC. Its protein product is CASSQVRETQYF. Variable domain in full (rest from reference TRBV14 and TRBJ2-5): EAGVTQFPSHSVIEKGQTVTLRCDPISGHDNLYWYRRVMGKEIKFLLHFVKESKQDESGMPNNRFLAERTGGTYSTLKVQPAELEDSGVYFCASSQVRETQYFGPGTRLLVL.

This chain links TRBV10-1 with TRBJ2-7, with D possibly called TRBD1 or TRBD2 (5 bases each). V was pared by 7 bases and J by 0 bases, with 19 bases between. This CDR3 spans 16 amino acids. Germline assignment: CDR1 WNHNN and CDR2 SYGVQD (reference sequence). The CDR3 nucleotides are TGCGCCAGCACCACCACCCCCGGGACGCCCTCCTACGAGCAGTACTTC. Amino acids: CASTTTPGTPSYEQYF.

This chain uses TRBV5-6 with TRBJ2-7, with D unresolved. Germline lookup yields CDR1 SGHDT and CDR2 YYEEEE. Trimming shortened V by 1 base and J by 2 bases, and 7 bases separated the two germline ends. The CDR3 is 13 residues long. The CDR3 loop is CASSLPYAYEQYF. As DNA, the CDR3 is TGTGCCAGCAGCTTGCCTTACGCCTACGAGCAGTACTTC.